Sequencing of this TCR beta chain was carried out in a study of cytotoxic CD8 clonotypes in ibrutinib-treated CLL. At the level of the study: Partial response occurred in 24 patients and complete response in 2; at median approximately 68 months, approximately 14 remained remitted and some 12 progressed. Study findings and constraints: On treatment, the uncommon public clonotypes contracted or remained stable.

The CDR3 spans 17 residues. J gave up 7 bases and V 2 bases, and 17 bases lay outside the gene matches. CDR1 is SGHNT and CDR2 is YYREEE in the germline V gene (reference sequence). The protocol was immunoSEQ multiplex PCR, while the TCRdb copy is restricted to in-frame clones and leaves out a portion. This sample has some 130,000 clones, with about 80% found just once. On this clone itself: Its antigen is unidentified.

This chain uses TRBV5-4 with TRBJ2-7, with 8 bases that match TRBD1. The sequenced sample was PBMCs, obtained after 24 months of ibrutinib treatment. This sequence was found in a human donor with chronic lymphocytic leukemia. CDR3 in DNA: TGTGCCAGCAGCTTTTTGGGGGCGACAGGGGTCCCTGGGGAGCAGTACTTC. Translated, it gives CASSFLGATGVPGEQYF.